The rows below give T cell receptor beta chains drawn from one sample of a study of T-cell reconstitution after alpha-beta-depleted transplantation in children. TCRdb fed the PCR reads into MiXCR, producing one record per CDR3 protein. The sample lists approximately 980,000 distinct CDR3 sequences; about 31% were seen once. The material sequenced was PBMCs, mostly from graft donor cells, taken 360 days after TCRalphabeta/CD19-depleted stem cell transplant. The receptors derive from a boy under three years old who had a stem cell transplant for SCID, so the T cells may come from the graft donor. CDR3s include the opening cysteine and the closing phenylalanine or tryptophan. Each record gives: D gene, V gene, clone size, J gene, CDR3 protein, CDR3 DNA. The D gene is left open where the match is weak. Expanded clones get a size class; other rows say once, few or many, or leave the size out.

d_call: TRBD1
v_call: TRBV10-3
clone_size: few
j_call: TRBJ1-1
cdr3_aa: CAIRGQGVVANTEAFF
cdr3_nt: TGTGCCATCAGGGGACAGGGGGTCGTTGCGAACACTGAAGCTTTCTTT

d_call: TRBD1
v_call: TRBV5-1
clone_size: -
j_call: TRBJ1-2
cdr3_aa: CASSLEQGPPYGYTF
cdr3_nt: TGCGCCAGCAGCTTGGAACAGGGGCCTCCCTATGGCTACACCTTC

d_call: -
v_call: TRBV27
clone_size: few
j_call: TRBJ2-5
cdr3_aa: CASSLSAAYQETQYF
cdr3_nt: TGTGCCAGCAGTTTATCGGCCGCCTACCAAGAGACCCAGTACTTC

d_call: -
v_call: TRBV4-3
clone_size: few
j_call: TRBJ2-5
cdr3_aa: CASSQRLSGSGETQYF
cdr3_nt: TGCGCCAGCAGCCAAAGACTCTCCGGAAGCGGAGAGACCCAGTACTTC

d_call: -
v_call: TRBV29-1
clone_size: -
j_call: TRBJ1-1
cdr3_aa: CSVGEGRPGTWDF
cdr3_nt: TGCAGCGTTGGGGAGGGACGCCCGGGAACATGGGACTTT

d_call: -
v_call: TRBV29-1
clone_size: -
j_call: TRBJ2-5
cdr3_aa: CSVAPRLTGRETQYF
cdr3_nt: TGCAGCGTTGCCCCCCGGTTGACAGGAAGGGAGACCCAGTACTTC

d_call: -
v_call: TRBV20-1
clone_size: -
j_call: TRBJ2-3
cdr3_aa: CSARGVGVTPDTQYF
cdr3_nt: TGCAGTGCTAGAGGGGTCGGGGTGACTCCAGATACGCAGTATTTT

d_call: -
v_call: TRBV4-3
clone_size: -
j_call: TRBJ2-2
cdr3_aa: CASSQDRNSGELFF
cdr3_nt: TGCGCCAGCAGCCAAGACCGAAACAGTGGGGAGCTGTTTTTT

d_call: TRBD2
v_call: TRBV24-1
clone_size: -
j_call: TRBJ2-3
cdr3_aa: CATSDRSGGATDTQYF
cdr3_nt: TGTGCCACCAGTGATCGCAGCGGGGGGGCCACAGATACGCAGTATTTT

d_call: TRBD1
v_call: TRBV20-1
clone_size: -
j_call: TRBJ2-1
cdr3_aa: CSARVDRVNNEQFF
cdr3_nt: TGCAGTGCTAGAGTTGACAGGGTTAACAATGAGCAGTTCTTC

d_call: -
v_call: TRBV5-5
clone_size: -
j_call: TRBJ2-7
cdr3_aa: CASSLYETDLYEQYF
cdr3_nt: TGTGCCAGCAGCTTGTATGAGACGGATCTTTACGAGCAGTACTTC

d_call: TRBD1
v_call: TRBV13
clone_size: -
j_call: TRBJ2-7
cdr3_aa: CASSYLHRGYEQYF
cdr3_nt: TGTGCCAGCAGCTATCTTCACAGGGGTTACGAGCAGTACTTC

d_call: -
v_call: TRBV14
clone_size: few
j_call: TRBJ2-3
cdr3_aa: CASSEDRTDTQYF
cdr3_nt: TGTGCCAGCAGCGAGGACCGCACAGATACGCAGTATTTT

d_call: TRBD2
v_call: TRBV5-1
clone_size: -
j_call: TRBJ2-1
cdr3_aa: CASGERGASYNEQFF
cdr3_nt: TGCGCCAGCGGAGAGCGGGGCGCTTCCTACAATGAGCAGTTCTTC

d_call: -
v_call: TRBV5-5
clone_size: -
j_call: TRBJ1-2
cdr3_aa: CASSLDSTSNYGYTF
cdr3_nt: TGTGCCAGCAGCTTGGATAGTACCTCTAACTATGGCTACACCTTC

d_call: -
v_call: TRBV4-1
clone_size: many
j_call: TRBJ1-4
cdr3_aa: CASSQATVALYNEKLFF
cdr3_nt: TGCGCCAGCAGCCAAGCGACAGTCGCGCTCTACAATGAAAAACTGTTTTTT

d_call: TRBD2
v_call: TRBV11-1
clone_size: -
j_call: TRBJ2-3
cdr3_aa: CASSLVLGLAGGPSDTQYF
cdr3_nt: TGTGCCAGCAGCTTAGTCTTGGGCCTAGCGGGGGGGCCTTCAGATACGCAGTATTTT

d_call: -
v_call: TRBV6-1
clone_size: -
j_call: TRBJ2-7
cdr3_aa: CASSDPVVEYPSSYEQYF
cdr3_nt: TGTGCCAGCAGTGATCCTGTCGTGGAGTACCCCAGCTCCTACGAGCAGTACTTC

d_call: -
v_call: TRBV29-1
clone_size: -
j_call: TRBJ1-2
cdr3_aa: CSVLGTAGYTF
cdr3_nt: TGCAGCGTTTTAGGAACGGCCGGCTACACCTTC

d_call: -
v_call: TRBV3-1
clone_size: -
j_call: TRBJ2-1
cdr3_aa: CASSHPSSSYNEQFF
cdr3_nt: TGTGCCAGCAGCCACCCCTCGTCCTCCTACAATGAGCAGTTCTTC

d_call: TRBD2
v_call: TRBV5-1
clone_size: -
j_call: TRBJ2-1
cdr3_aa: CASSFRREGVWSSYNEQFF
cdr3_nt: TGCGCCAGCAGCTTTAGGCGGGAGGGTGTTTGGTCTTCCTACAATGAGCAGTTCTTC

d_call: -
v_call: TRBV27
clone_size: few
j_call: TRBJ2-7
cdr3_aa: CASRPDRKRYEQYF
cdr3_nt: TGTGCCAGCCGGCCGGACAGAAAAAGGTACGAGCAGTACTTC

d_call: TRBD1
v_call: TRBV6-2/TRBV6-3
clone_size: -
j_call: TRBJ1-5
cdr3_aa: CASSGGTATIRPNQPQHF
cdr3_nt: TGTGCCAGCAGTGGCGGGACAGCGACAATTCGTCCCAATCAGCCCCAGCATTTT

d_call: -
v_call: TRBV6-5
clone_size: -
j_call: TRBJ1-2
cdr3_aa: CASSYSPILGVGYGYTF
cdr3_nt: TGTGCCAGCAGTTACTCGCCAATTTTAGGGGTCGGGTATGGCTACACCTTC

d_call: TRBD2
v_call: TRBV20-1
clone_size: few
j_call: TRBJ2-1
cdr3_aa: CSATLSGGDYDNEQFF
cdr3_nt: TGCAGTGCTACATTGAGCGGGGGGGATTATGACAATGAGCAGTTCTTC

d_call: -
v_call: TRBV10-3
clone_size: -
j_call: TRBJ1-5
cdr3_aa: CAISEDRVDRTIENQPQHF
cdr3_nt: TGTGCCATCAGTGAGGATAGGGTCGACCGTACAATTGAGAATCAGCCCCAGCATTTT

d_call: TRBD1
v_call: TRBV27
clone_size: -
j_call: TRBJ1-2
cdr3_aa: CASSPWTGEGNYGYTF
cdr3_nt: TGTGCCAGCAGTCCCTGGACAGGGGAGGGTAACTATGGCTACACCTTC

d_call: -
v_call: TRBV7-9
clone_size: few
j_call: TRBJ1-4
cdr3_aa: CASSLAIVGRPNEKLFF
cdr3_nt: TGTGCCAGCAGCTTAGCGATCGTTGGTCGACCGAATGAAAAACTGTTTTTT

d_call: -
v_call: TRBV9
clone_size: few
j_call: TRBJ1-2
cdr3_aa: CASSVASGSSGYTF
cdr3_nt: TGTGCCAGCAGCGTAGCTTCTGGCAGTTCCGGCTACACCTTC

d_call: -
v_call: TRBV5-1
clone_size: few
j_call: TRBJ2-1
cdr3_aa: CASSLAGVIVNEQFF
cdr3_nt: TGCGCCAGCAGCTTGGCGGGGGTCATAGTCAATGAGCAGTTCTTC

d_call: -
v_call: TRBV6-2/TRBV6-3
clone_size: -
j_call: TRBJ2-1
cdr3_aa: CASSSAPDSYNEQFF
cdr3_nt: TGTGCCAGCAGTTCTGCGCCAGACTCCTACAATGAGCAGTTCTTC

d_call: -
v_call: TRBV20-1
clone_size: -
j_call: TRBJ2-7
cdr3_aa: CSARGILGSYEQYF
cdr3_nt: TGCAGTGCTAGAGGCATACTAGGATCCTACGAGCAGTACTTC

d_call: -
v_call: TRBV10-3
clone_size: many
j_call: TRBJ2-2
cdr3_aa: CAITGVDTGELFF
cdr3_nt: TGTGCCATCACGGGGGTAGACACCGGGGAGCTGTTTTTT

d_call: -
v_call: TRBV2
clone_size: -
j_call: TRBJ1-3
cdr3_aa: CASSGTGRSSGNTIYF
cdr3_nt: TGTGCCAGCAGTGGTACGGGCCGTAGCTCTGGAAACACCATATATTTT

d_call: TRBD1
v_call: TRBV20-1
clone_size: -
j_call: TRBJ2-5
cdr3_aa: CSALTGVETQYF
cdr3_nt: TGCAGTGCTCTGACAGGGGTGGAGACCCAGTACTTC

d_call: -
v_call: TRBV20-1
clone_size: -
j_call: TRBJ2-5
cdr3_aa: CSARAGLSFQETQYF
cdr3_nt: TGCAGTGCTAGAGCGGGACTGAGCTTTCAAGAGACCCAGTACTTC

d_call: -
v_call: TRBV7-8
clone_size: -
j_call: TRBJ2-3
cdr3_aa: CASSLDGPGATDTQYF
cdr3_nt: TGTGCCAGCAGCTTAGACGGGCCAGGGGCCACAGATACGCAGTATTTT

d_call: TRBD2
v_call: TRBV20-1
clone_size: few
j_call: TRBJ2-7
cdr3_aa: CSALESGEVYEQYF
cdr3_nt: TGCAGTGCTCTGGAGAGCGGGGAAGTCTACGAGCAGTACTTC

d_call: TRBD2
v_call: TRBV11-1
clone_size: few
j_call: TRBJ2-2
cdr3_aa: CASTPRASGGLRTGELFF
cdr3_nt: TGTGCCAGCACCCCGAGGGCTAGCGGGGGCCTACGCACCGGGGAGCTGTTTTTT

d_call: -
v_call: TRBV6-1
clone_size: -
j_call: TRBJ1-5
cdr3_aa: CAAQPSRGNQPQHF
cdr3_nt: TGTGCCGCGCAGCCTTCCAGGGGCAATCAGCCCCAGCATTTT

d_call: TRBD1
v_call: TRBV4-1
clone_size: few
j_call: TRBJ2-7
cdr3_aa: CASSQDGSTGVVLLSYEQYF
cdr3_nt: TGCGCCAGCAGCCAAGACGGCAGTACAGGGGTTGTTTTGTTATCCTACGAGCAGTACTTC

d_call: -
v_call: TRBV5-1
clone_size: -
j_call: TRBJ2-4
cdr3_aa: CASSLEDIQYF
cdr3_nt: TGCGCCAGCAGCTTAGAGGACATTCAGTACTTC

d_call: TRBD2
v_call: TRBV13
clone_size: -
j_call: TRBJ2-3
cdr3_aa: CASSWGLAGEDGGPDTQYF
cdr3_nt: TGTGCCAGCAGCTGGGGACTAGCGGGGGAGGATGGCGGACCAGATACGCAGTATTTT

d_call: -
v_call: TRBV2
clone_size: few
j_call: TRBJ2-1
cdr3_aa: CASSETMAYNEQFF
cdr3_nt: TGTGCCAGCAGTGAAACCATGGCCTACAATGAGCAGTTCTTC

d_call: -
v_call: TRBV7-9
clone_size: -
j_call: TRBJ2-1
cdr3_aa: CASEQGHSSYNEQFF
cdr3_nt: TGTGCCAGCGAACAGGGCCATAGCTCCTACAATGAGCAGTTCTTC

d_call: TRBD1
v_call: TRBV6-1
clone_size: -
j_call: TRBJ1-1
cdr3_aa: CASSPEQGARTEAFF
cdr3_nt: TGTGCCAGCAGTCCCGAACAGGGGGCGAGGACTGAAGCTTTCTTT

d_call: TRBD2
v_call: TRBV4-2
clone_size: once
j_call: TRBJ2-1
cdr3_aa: CASSRASGGLYNEQFF
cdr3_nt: TGTGCCAGCAGCCGCGCTAGCGGGGGCCTCTACAATGAGCAGTTCTTC

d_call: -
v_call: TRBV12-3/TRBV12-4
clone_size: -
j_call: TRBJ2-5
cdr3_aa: CASSFRAGQETQYF
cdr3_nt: TGTGCCAGCAGTTTCCGGGCAGGCCAAGAGACCCAGTACTTC

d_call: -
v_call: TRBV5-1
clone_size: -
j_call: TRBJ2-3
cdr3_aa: CASSFGRGTGTDTQYF
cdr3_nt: TGCGCCAGCAGCTTCGGACGGGGTACGGGCACAGATACGCAGTATTTT

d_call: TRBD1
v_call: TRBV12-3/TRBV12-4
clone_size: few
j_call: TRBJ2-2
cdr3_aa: CASSFGDRGRNTGELFF
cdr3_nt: TGTGCCAGCAGTTTCGGGGACAGGGGAAGGAACACCGGGGAGCTGTTTTTT

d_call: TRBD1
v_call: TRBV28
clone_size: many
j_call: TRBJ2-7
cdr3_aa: CASSQGQASSYEQYF
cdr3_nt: TGTGCCAGCAGCCAGGGACAGGCCAGCTCCTACGAGCAGTACTTC

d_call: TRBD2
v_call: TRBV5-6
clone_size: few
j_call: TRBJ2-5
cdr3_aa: CASSLRLAGGPETQYF
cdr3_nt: TGTGCCAGCAGCTTGAGGCTAGCGGGGGGGCCAGAGACCCAGTACTTC